Sequencing of this T cell receptor (beta chain) was carried out in a study of T cell responses to AZD1222 COVID-19 vaccine. This CDR3 has 15 amino acids. The V and J ends lost 4 bases and 12 bases respectively, with 24 bases between them. Germline lookup yields CDR1 LGHNA and CDR2 YSLEER. Study outcomes and limitations: Spike-specific TCR breadth and depth grew following two AZD1222 doses. Repertoires in all cases were sampled only once the peak T cell response had passed.

Note on this clone: Its antigen is as yet unknown.

Produced via immunoSEQ multiplex PCR; TCRdb's table is partial and in-frame only. The table records 150,000 to 200,000 clones, 85% to 95% of them present only once. The rearrangement joins TRBV4-3 to TRBJ1-1; D gene uncertain. The TCR was taken from an adult in good health. Sequencing was performed on peripheral blood, taken on day 0 of AZD1222 vaccination. The CDR3 nucleotides read TGCGCCAGCAGCCTGCGAATGACTGGGAGGGAGAAATCTTTCTTT. It yields the protein CASSLRMTGREKSFF.